The 32 T cell receptor beta chains below come from one sample, sequenced in a study of low-dose radiotherapy and immunotherapy resistance in tumors. Indicated time point: before trial treatment. Primers used for first-strand cDNA, a TRAV- and TRBV-specific set, covered both alpha and beta chains. TCR amplification involved roughly 21 PCR cycles with a constant-region primer and V-primer adapter. TCRdb reprocessed the reads with MiXCR, giving one entry per CDR3 protein. The profile shows 80,000 to 95,000 distinct CDR3 sequences, just under 9.5% of them singletons. Specimen: PBMCs, collected before treatment. These receptors came from a male donor with prostate cancer.

This clonotype appeared many times. J is TRBJ2-1 and V is TRBV7-2, with TRBD2 matching 10 bases. The CDR3 is made up of 17 amino acids. The ends lost 2 bases at V and 10 bases at J; junction bases unmatched: 14. CDR1 SGHTA and CDR2 FQGNSA come from the germline V gene. The CDR3 DNA sequence: TGTGCCAGCAGCTTATCAGCCAGCGGGAGGGCCTTATACGAGCAGTTCTTC. This encodes CASSLSASGRALYEQFF.

There are many counts of this clonotype. The V and J genes are TRBV5-1 and TRBJ2-1, with 11 bases fitting TRBD2. Per germline, CDR1 SGHRS and CDR2 YFSETQ. With 1 base clipped from V and 5 bases from J, the junction kept 5 bases outside the gene matches. The CDR3 is 16 residues long. This CDR3 is CASSLYLAGGDNEQFF. The CDR3, as DNA: TGCGCCAGCAGCTTGTACTTAGCGGGAGGGGACAATGAGCAGTTCTTC.

This clonotype showed up many times. The chain recombines TRBV7-2 with TRBJ2-1; no firm D call. V was trimmed by 0 bases and J by 8 bases, leaving 8 bases between them. The CDR3 consists of 13 residues. CDR1 is SGHTA, CDR2 FQGNSA, per germline. The CDR3 DNA reads TGTGCCAGCAGCTTAGCGAATTTGGATGAGCAGTTCTTC. Its translation: CASSLANLDEQFF.

The chain recombines TRBV5-5 with TRBJ2-1; tentative D call: TRBD2 (6 bases). This CDR3 has 15 amino acids. The germline gives CDR1 SGHKS, CDR2 YYEKEE (reference sequence). Trimming shortened V by 0 bases and J by 4 bases, and 11 bases separated the two germline ends. The CDR3 DNA is TGTGCCAGCAGCTTGGCCCGGGAGCGGTACAATGAGCAGTTCTTC. It codes for CASSLARERYNEQFF.

This clonotype showed up many times. The V call is TRBV28, the J call TRBJ2-1; a weak D match, TRBD1 (6 bases). The CDR3 is 14 residues long. V was shortened by 6 bases and J by 8 bases, with 17 bases between the two germline ends. Germline V gives CDR1 MDHEN, CDR2 SYDVKM. Written as DNA, the CDR3 is TGTGCCAGCAGCCGCGACCCAGGGGCCGATGAGCAGTTCTTC. Its translation is CASSRDPGADEQFF.

There are many counts of this clonotype. The rearrangement joins TRBV4-1 to TRBJ2-3; perhaps TRBD2 as D (6 bases). Germline CDR1 reads MGHRA; CDR2 reads YSYEKL. The length of the CDR3 is 15 residues. V was cut by 7 bases and J by 0 bases, with 14 bases left in between. The CDR3 nucleotides read TGCGCCAGCACGCGAGAGAGCGGGAGCACAGATACGCAGTATTTT. Its translation: CASTRESGSTDTQYF.

This clonotype was seen at least ten times. The V and J genes are TRBV9 and TRBJ2-3; D is ambiguous. From germline, CDR1 is SGDLS and CDR2 YYNGEE. Between the trimmed V and J ends, which lost 8 bases and 6 bases, there was a span of 10 bases. CDR3 length: 11 residues. For the CDR3, the DNA is TGTGCCAGTTCGACCAGGGATACGCAGTATTTT. Translating it yields CASSTRDTQYF.

V and J are TRBV19 and TRBJ1-1; the match to TRBD1 covers 9 bases. Losses at the gene ends were 4 bases for V and 0 bases for J; bases not matched to a gene: 12. Germline CDR1 and CDR2: LNHDA and SQIVND (reference sequence). CDR3 length: 18 residues. The chain's CDR3 is CASSTGPGQGRLNTEAFF. As DNA, the CDR3 is TGTGCCAGTAGTACGGGACCGGGACAGGGACGTTTGAACACTGAAGCTTTCTTT.

In this sample, this clonotype turned up many times. The chain carries TRBV27 and TRBJ2-1, with D tentatively TRBD2 (5 bases). V lost 2 bases and J lost 0, with 11 bases in between. The CDR3 totals 16 residues. CDR1 is MNHEY and CDR2 is SMNVEV in the germline V gene (reference sequence). CDR3 nucleotides: TGTGCCAGCAGTTTAGTGTCGGAGGCCTCCTACAATGAGCAGTTCTTC. As protein: CASSLVSEASYNEQFF.

The chain links TRBV19 to TRBJ1-2; possibly TRBD1 for D (6 bases). The CDR3 extends over 13 amino acids. V lost 3 bases, J lost 8 bases, and 13 bases lay in between. Germline V gene sequence: CDR1 LNHDA, CDR2 SQIVND (reference sequence). The DNA for the CDR3 is TGTGCCAGTAGTATTTCGGGGGCGCACGGCTACACCTTC. It is translated as CASSISGAHGYTF.

This clonotype was observed at least ten times. The rearrangement links TRBV28 to TRBJ1-1; 7 nucleotides agree with TRBD1. V lost 0 bases and J lost 2; bases outside the gene matches: 3. Germline V CDR1 and CDR2: MDHEN, SYDVKM. The CDR3 totals 15 residues. Here the CDR3 DNA reads TGTGCCAGCAGTTTATGGGCAGGGGGAAACACTGAAGCTTTCTTT. Protein: CASSLWAGGNTEAFF.

This clonotype was detected ten times or more. The rearrangement joins TRBV19 to TRBJ2-1; TRBD2 matches 12 bases. Germline lookup yields CDR1 LNHDA and CDR2 SQIVND (reference sequence). Germline trimming cut 3 bases from V and 4 bases from J; bases unmatched to any gene: 10. CDR3 length equals 18 residues. The DNA for the CDR3 is TGTGCCAGTAGTATGAGGCTAGCGGGAGGGCCGCCTTACAATGAGCAGTTCTTC. Its translation: CASSMRLAGGPPYNEQFF.

In its sample, this clonotype was seen many times. The gene calls are TRBV2 and TRBJ2-1, with D unclear. The germline CDR1 and CDR2 sequences are SNHLY and FYNNEI. The CDR3 covers 15 residues. Trimming took off 3 bases at V and 0 bases at J, with 9 bases between the two ends. CDR3 residues: CASSDLSSSYNEQFF. The CDR3 DNA is TGTGCCAGCAGTGATCTCTCTAGCTCCTACAATGAGCAGTTCTTC. Full variable domain (missing parts from reference TRBV2 and TRBJ2-1): EPEVTQTPSHQVTQMGQEVILRCVPISNHLYFYWYRQILGQKVEFLVSFYNNEISEKSEIFDDQFSVERPDGSNFTLKIRSTKLEDSAMYFCASSDLSSSYNEQFFGPGTRLTVL.

At least ten counts were recorded for this clonotype. The V call is TRBV10-3, the J call TRBJ1-2; D possibly corresponds to TRBD1 (5 bases). The CDR3 extends over 14 amino acids. The germline V and J ends were trimmed by 4 bases and 4 bases, with 13 bases remaining between them. Germline V lookup: CDR1 ENHRY, CDR2 SYGVKD. Here the CDR3 reads CAISAGGSGYGYTF. CDR3 sequence (DNA): TGTGCCATCAGTGCGGGGGGTTCGGGCTATGGCTACACCTTC.

At least ten counts were recorded for this clonotype. The chain employs TRBV28 and TRBJ1-2; maybe TRBD1 (5 bases). This CDR3 spans 12 amino acids. Germline V gives CDR1 MDHEN, CDR2 SYDVKM. The germline V and J ends were trimmed by 6 bases and 6 bases, with 11 bases remaining between them. As DNA, the CDR3 is TGTGCCAGCAGCTTAGGGGTCGATGGCTACACCTTC. The encoded protein is CASSLGVDGYTF.

This clonotype has ten or more counts. The chain is built from TRBV27 and TRBJ1-1; 12 bases fit TRBD1. This CDR3 has 16 residues. Trimming took 5 bases from V and 0 from J; bases not matched to a gene: 4. Germline V gene lookup returns CDR1 MNHEY and CDR2 SMNVEV (reference sequence). The CDR3 nucleotides read TGTGCCAGCAGTCCCGGGACAGGGGGCATGAACACTGAAGCTTTCTTT. Its translation: CASSPGTGGMNTEAFF.

This clonotype appeared many times. The chain carries TRBV28 and TRBJ2-2, with D tentatively TRBD1 (8 bases). The CDR3 totals 15 residues. Germline values: CDR1 MDHEN, CDR2 SYDVKM. Trimming took off 8 bases at V and 7 bases at J, with 20 bases between the two ends. CDR3 in amino acids: CASRTGGESIGELFF. Written as DNA, the CDR3 is TGTGCCAGCCGTACAGGGGGGGAGTCGATCGGGGAGCTGTTTTTT.

The chain combines TRBV5-1 with TRBJ2-1, with TRBD1 matching 8 bases. The CDR3 loop spans 14 amino acids. Per the germline V gene, CDR1 is SGHRS and CDR2 is YFSETQ. Losses at the gene ends were 3 bases for V and 8 bases for J; bases not matched to a gene: 7. CDR3 sequence (DNA): TGCGCCAGCAGCTGGTCGGGACAGGCCTATGAGCAGTTCTTC. It encodes CASSWSGQAYEQFF.

This clonotype was seen repeatedly, ten times or more. The genes are TRBV24-1 and TRBJ1-1; 7 nucleotides line up with TRBD1. CDR1 KGHDR and CDR2 SFDVKD come from the germline V gene. The CDR3 runs 13 residues. J was trimmed by 3 bases and V by 8 bases; bases with no gene match: 5. CDR3 sequence reads: CATTGGTDTEAFF. CDR3 bases: TGTGCCACCACCGGGGGGACAGACACTGAAGCTTTCTTT.

This clonotype was detected many times. The V and J genes are TRBV20-1 and TRBJ2-1; D remains unclear. There are 14 residues in the CDR3. Deletions cut 3 bases from V and 4 bases from J, with 13 bases between. Germline V gene sequence: CDR1 DFQATT, CDR2 SNEGSKA (reference sequence). The CDR3 bases are TGCAGTGCTAGGCCAGGAAATGGATACAATGAGCAGTTCTTC. Translation gives CSARPGNGYNEQFF.

This clonotype was picked up many times. This chain connects TRBV4-2 to TRBJ2-1; 9 bases map to TRBD2. In germline, CDR1 is LGHNA, CDR2 YNFKEQ. The V gene end was trimmed by 1 base and the J gene end by 10 bases; junction bases not matched to a gene: 8. The CDR3 is 15 residues long. The CDR3 region has the DNA TGTGCCAGCAGCCAAGGTAATAGCGGGAGCAGGGAGCAGTTCTTC. Its protein is CASSQGNSGSREQFF.

This clonotype was picked up many times. This chain connects TRBV4-1 to TRBJ2-1; D perhaps matches TRBD1 (6 bases). The germline gives CDR1 MGHRA, CDR2 YSYEKL. V lost 4 bases, J lost 12 bases, and 13 bases lay in between. This CDR3 spans 12 amino acids. The DNA for the CDR3 is TGCGCCAGCAGCCGGGGGACACGGGGGCAGTTCTTC. It is translated as CASSRGTRGQFF.

This clonotype was seen ten or more times. This sequence joins TRBV9 and TRBJ2-2, with 8 bases fitting TRBD1. Germline loops: CDR1 SGDLS, CDR2 YYNGEE. V trimming: 2 bases; J trimming: 0 bases; junction bases outside the gene matches: 0. CDR3 length: 15 amino acids. This CDR3 is CASSVGQANTGELFF. The DNA for the CDR3 is TGTGCCAGCAGCGTGGGACAGGCGAACACCGGGGAGCTGTTTTTT.

This clonotype was found many times. The gene calls are TRBV2 and TRBJ1-2; TRBD1 agrees at 8 bases. The length of the CDR3 is 13 residues. V trimming: 3 bases; J trimming: 8 bases; junction bases outside the gene matches: 5. Germline assignment: CDR1 SNHLY and CDR2 FYNNEI. CDR3 region: CASSDRAGGGYTF. CDR3 sequence (DNA): TGTGCCAGCAGTGATCGGGCAGGGGGCGGCTACACCTTC.

This clonotype was seen at least ten times. The rearrangement links TRBV6-5 to TRBJ1-2, with D perhaps TRBD1 (5 bases). Germline V gene data show CDR1 as MNHEY and CDR2 as SVGAGI. V shed 6 bases and J shed 2 bases, with 10 bases lying between them. The CDR3 is 13 amino acids. CDR3 loop: CASRTGGNYGYTF. The CDR3 DNA sequence: TGTGCCAGCAGAACGGGGGGGAACTATGGCTACACCTTC.

This clonotype was found many times. The chain is built from TRBV12-3 or TRBV12-4 and TRBJ2-7; 7 positions agree with TRBD2. The CDR3 spans 14 residues. J gave up 5 bases and V 0 bases, and 4 bases lay outside the gene matches. The CDR3 loop reads CASSLAGGLNEQYF. The CDR3 bases are TGTGCCAGCAGTTTAGCGGGAGGGCTCAACGAGCAGTACTTC.

This clonotype was observed many times. J is TRBJ2-1 and V is TRBV29-1; weak D call: TRBD2 (6 bases). The CDR3 totals 14 residues. In germline, CDR1 is SQVTM, CDR2 ANQGSEA. Between the trimmed V and J ends, which lost 4 bases and 0 bases, there was a span of 10 bases. The CDR3: CSVVSGYSYNEQFF. For the CDR3, the DNA is TGCAGCGTTGTCAGCGGGTACTCCTACAATGAGCAGTTCTTC.

This clonotype was detected ten times or more. The gene calls are TRBV5-1 and TRBJ2-3, with 9 bases aligning to TRBD2. The CDR3 contains 17 residues. The germline V gene encodes CDR1 SGHRS and CDR2 YFSETQ. The ends lost 4 bases at V and 2 bases at J; junction bases unmatched: 11. The CDR3 protein is CASSKGTSSPSTDTQYF. CDR3 nucleotide sequence: TGCGCCAGCAGCAAAGGGACTAGCAGCCCCTCCACAGATACGCAGTATTTT.

At least ten counts were recorded for this clonotype. The gene calls are TRBV28 and TRBJ1-5; 9 nucleotides line up with TRBD1. There are 15 residues in the CDR3. V shed 8 bases, J shed 6 bases, and the junction held 11 bases outside the gene matches. Germline V CDR1 and CDR2: MDHEN, SYDVKM. The CDR3 DNA is TGTGCCAGCGGGTACAGGGGGCGCCCAGGTCAGCCCCAGCATTTT. This translates into CASGYRGRPGQPQHF.

Many counts were recorded for this clonotype. The V and J genes are TRBV29-1 and TRBJ2-3, with a possible D match to TRBD2 (5 bases). This CDR3 comprises 13 residues. The germline V gene has CDR1 SQVTM and CDR2 ANQGSEA. Trimming shortened V by 2 bases and J by 6 bases, and 12 bases separated the two germline ends. The CDR3 sequence is CSVEFPGIDTQYF. The CDR3 bases are TGCAGCGTTGAATTCCCCGGGATCGATACGCAGTATTTT.

This clonotype was recorded many times. The V and J genes are TRBV6-1 and TRBJ2-7; 9 bases are shared with TRBD1. Trimming cost V 6 bases and J 1 base; bases outside gene matches: 7. Per germline, CDR1 MNHNS and CDR2 SASEGT. This CDR3 has 15 residues. The CDR3 region has the DNA TGTGCCAGCAGAAATGGACAGGGGCTTTCCTACGAGCAGTACTTC. Translating it yields CASRNGQGLSYEQYF.

In this sample, this clonotype turned up many times. The rearrangement links TRBV29-1 to TRBJ2-7; D not resolved. Trimming cost V 0 bases and J 3 bases, with 6 bases left between them. CDR1 SQVTM and CDR2 ANQGSEA come from the germline V gene. The CDR3 is 12 residues long. CDR3 DNA sequence: TGCAGCGTTGAAGATCAATACTACGAGCAGTACTTC. Residues: CSVEDQYYEQYF.